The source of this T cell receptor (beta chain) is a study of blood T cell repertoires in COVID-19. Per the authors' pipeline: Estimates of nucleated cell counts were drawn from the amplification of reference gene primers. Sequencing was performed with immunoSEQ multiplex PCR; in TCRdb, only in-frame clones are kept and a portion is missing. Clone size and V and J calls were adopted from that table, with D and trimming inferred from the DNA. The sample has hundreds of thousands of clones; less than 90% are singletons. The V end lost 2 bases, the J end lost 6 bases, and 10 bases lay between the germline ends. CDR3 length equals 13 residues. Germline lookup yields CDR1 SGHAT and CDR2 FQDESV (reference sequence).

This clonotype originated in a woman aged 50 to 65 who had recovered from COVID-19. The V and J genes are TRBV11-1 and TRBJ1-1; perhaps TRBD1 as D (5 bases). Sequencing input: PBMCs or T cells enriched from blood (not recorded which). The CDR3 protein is CASSLNGGAEAFF. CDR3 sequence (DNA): TGTGCCAGCAGCTTAAACGGGGGGGCTGAAGCTTTCTTT. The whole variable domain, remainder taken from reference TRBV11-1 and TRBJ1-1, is EAEVAQSPRYKITEKSQAVAFWCDPISGHATLYWYRQILGQGPELLVQFQDESVVDDSQLPKDRFSAERLKGVDSTLKIQPAELGDSAMYLCASSLNGGAEAFFGQGTRLTVV.